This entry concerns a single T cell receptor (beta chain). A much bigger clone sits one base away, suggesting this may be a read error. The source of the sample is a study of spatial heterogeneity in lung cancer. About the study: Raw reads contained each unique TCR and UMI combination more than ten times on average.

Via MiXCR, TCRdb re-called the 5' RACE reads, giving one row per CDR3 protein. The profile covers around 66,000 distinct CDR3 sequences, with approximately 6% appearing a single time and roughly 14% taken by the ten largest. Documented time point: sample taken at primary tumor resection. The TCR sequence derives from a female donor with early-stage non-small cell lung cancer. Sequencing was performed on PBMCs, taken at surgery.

The CDR3 nucleotides read TGCGCCAGCAGCTTGGTCGACGCTCCTTTCGGGGAGACCCAGTACTTC. This gives the protein CASSLVDAPFGETQYF. This chain links TRBV5-1 with TRBJ2-5; D gene unclear. V was trimmed by 0 bases and J by 5 bases, leaving 17 bases between them. This CDR3 contains 16 residues. Germline V gene sequence: CDR1 SGHRS, CDR2 YFSETQ.